This TCR beta chain is from a study of blood T cell repertoires in COVID-19. Study-level background: T cells, B-cell-depleted T cells, or PBMCs supplied cDNA or gDNA.

Authors' methods: Amplification of reference gene primers provided the estimated nucleated cell counts. The assay was immunoSEQ multiplex PCR, and TCRdb's table has in-frame clones only and misses some. That table gives V, J and clone size, and the DNA gave D and trimming. The sample carries 15,000 or so clones, 60% to 85% recorded once. The clonotype originates from a man in his sixties with acute or convalescent COVID-19. The specimen was peripheral blood.

CDR3 coding DNA: TGTGCCAGCAGCACGGGGACAGGGGAAGGCTACACCTTC. Translating it yields CASSTGTGEGYTF. The chain carries TRBV7-8 and TRBJ1-2, with TRBD1 identical over 10 bases. V trimming: 5 bases; J trimming: 8 bases; junction bases outside the gene matches: 5. The germline gives CDR1 SGHVS, CDR2 FQNEAQ. The CDR3 runs to 13 residues.